The clone carrying this T cell receptor (beta chain) was picked up one time. Antigen specificity is unknown. This sample is part of a study of shared clonotypes between healthy human individuals. Both subsets, CD45RA+ naive and CD45RA-negative memory, were split from the CD4+ cells. Study results and caveats: Clonotype sharing across donors was expected to vary with sequencing depth. In this cohort, only blood was sampled, and tissue repertoires likely differ. Naive subsets generally had larger estimated richness than memory subsets.

The CDR3 loop spans 14 amino acids. Germline V lookup: CDR1 MDHEN, CDR2 SYDVKM. V shed 6 bases, J shed 0 bases, and the junction held 5 bases outside the gene matches. Clones were read by immunoSEQ multiplex PCR, and TCRdb kept only the in-frame ones, dropping some. Altogether about 600,000 clones are present, more than 95% being singletons, with the ten largest covering 0.045% to 0.06%. Sequencing was done on a sample of naive CD4+ T cells sorted from blood. The subset: CD45RA+ positively selected. This sequence was found in a woman in her thirties in good health. The rearrangement joins TRBV28 to TRBJ2-7, with 7 bases that match TRBD1. CDR3 DNA sequence: TGTGCCAGCAGAATCGGGACAGCCTCCTACGAGCAGTACTTC. Translating gives CASRIGTASYEQYF.